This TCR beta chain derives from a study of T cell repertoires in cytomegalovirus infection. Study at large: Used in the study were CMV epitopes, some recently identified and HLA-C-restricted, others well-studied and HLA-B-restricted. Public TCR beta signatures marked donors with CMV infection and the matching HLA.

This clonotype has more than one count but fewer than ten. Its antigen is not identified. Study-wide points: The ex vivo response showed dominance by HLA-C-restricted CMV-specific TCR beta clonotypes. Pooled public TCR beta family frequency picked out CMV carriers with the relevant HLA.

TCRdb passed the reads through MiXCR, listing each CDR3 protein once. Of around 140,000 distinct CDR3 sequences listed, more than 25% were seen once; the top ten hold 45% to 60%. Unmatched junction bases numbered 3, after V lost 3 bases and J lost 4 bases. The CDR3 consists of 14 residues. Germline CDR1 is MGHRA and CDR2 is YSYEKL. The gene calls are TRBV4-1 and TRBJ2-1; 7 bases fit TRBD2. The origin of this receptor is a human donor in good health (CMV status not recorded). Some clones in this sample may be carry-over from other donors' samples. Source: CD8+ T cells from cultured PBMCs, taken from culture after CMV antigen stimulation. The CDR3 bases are TGCGCCAGCAGCCAGTGGGGGGGATACAATGAGCAGTTCTTC. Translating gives CASSQWGGYNEQFF.